This T cell receptor beta chain was recovered during a study of graft-versus-host responses after intestinal transplantation. Assay: immunoSEQ multiplex PCR; the TCRdb copy retains only in-frame clones and omits some. The sample yields 120,000 or so clones, over 85% seen once. This CDR3 has 17 amino acids. J gave up 3 bases and V 0 bases, and 7 bases lay outside the gene matches. The germline V gene encodes CDR1 ENHRY and CDR2 SYGVKD. This clone was counted once. Its antigen is still unknown. The gene calls are TRBV10-3 and TRBJ1-2; 10 nucleotides line up with TRBD1. The clonotype originates from a human donor who received an intestinal transplant. Sequencing used unstimulated CD8+ T cells sorted from spleen or lymph node cells, obtained before intestinal transplant. DNA of the CDR3: TGTGCCATCAGTGAGTCGACTCTGACAGGGGGCTACTATGGCTACACCTTC. Translating gives CAISESTLTGGYYGYTF.